The clone carrying this TCR beta chain was recorded once. The antigen is not known. Germline CDR1 and CDR2: SQVTM and ANQGSEA. The CDR3 is 13 amino acids. V lost 7 bases to trimming and J lost 4 bases; unmatched junction nucleotides: 6. TEMRA cells underwent FACS enrichment and CD8+ and CD4+ T cells underwent negative isolation. The data are from a study of CD8 T cells in Susac syndrome. As for the study in general: Sequencing included Susac syndrome patients, about 6 of them with active disease and roughly eight in remission. Findings and limits, study-wide: Only a relatively small number of individuals were included in the TCR sequencing and HLA analysis.

Random hexamers were used to reverse transcribe about 0.5 to 1 ug of RNA. TCR beta CDR3 was amplified by immunoSEQ covering 54 Vbeta and 13 Jbeta. From the immunoSEQ multiplex PCR reads, TCRdb called clonotypes with MiXCR, one entry per CDR3 protein. The sample shows some 150,000 distinct CDR3 sequences, 95% of them seen only once. This TCR derives from a human donor with Susac syndrome. The specimen was CD4+ T cells from PBMCs. The chain joins TRBV29-1 to TRBJ2-4, with 8 bases identical to TRBD1. The CDR3 here is CSGTGGPKNIQYF. DNA for the CDR3: TGCAGCGGAACAGGGGGTCCGAAAAACATTCAGTACTTC.